These 27 T cell receptor beta chains came from one sample sequenced in a study of blood T cell repertoires in COVID-19 (dated by TCRdb to the early 2020s). Libraries were prepared through the immunoSEQ multiplex PCR assay. TCRdb obtained this table from immuneACCESS and retained in-frame rearrangements with V and J assigned. These tables miss some clones; where compared with another copy, unresolved V genes account for less than half of the shortfall, and the remainder is unexplained. For this sample there are 250,000 to 300,000 clones; around 85% appear just once. Together, the top ten hold roughly 9.6% of the sample. Sequencing was performed on peripheral blood. The receptors stem from a woman in her 70s with acute or convalescent COVID-19.

The J gene is TRBJ1-5, the V gene TRBV5-6; the D is unclear. The CDR3 consists of 14 residues. The V end was cut by 0 bases, the J end by 7 bases, with 11 bases between. CDR1 SGHDT and CDR2 YYEEEE come from the germline V gene. The CDR3: CASSLVGEGQPQHF. The DNA for the CDR3 is TGTGCCAGCAGCTTGGTCGGGGAGGGACAGCCCCAGCATTTT.

In this sample, this clone turned up once. V usage is TRBV28 and J usage is TRBJ1-6; TRBD1 matches at 7 bases. The V gene end was trimmed by 6 bases and the J gene end by 11 bases; junction bases not matched to a gene: 10. This CDR3 spans 14 amino acids. Germline V gene data show CDR1 as MDHEN and CDR2 as SYDVKM. CDR3 loop: CASRRDRVGPPLHF. CDR3 DNA sequence: TGTGCCAGCAGGAGAGACAGGGTAGGGCCACCCCTCCACTTT.

V is TRBV18 and J is TRBJ1-1; TRBD1 is a possible D gene (5 bases). Germline CDR1 KGHSH, CDR2 LQKENI. This CDR3 comprises 15 residues. Trimming took 0 bases from V and 3 from J, leaving 11 bases between them. This CDR3 reads CASSPPEGIDTEAFF. The DNA of the CDR3 is TGTGCCAGCTCACCACCGGAGGGGATAGACACTGAAGCTTTCTTT.

This clone was found a few times. In DNA form, the CDR3 reads TGTGCCAGCAGCCCCGGGACAACGCGCCAGCCCCAGCATTTT. Amino acid sequence: CASSPGTTRQPQHF. The chain links TRBV7-2 to TRBJ1-5, with D possibly TRBD1 on 6 matching bases. Trimming took 5 bases from V and 7 from J, leaving 15 bases between them. CDR3 length: 14 residues. Germline lookup yields CDR1 SGHTA and CDR2 FQGNSA.

The chain joins TRBV12-5 to TRBJ2-7; D may be TRBD2 (6 bases). Trimming cost V 5 bases and J 4 bases, with 9 bases left between them. Germline values: CDR1 LGHNT, CDR2 FRNRAP. The CDR3 runs 12 residues. The DNA of the CDR3 is TGTGCTAGTGGTATCGGGACTTACGAGCAGTACTTC. This encodes CASGIGTYEQYF.

This chain uses TRBV10-3 with TRBJ1-1, with D maybe TRBD1 (6 bases). With 4 bases removed from V and 2 bases from J, the gap between germline ends came to 11 bases. Germline loops: CDR1 ENHRY, CDR2 SYGVKD. CDR3 size: 14 residues. DNA for the CDR3: TGTGCCATCAGTGCTTCAGGGACAAACACTGAAGCTTTCTTT. Its translation is CAISASGTNTEAFF.

This chain connects TRBV7-9 to TRBJ1-6, with 7 bases matching TRBD1. After removal of 7 bases from V and 7 bases from J, the junction contained 7 bases not matched to a gene. From germline, CDR1 is SEHNR and CDR2 FQNEAQ (reference sequence). CDR3 length equals 14 residues. CDR3 DNA: TGTGCCAGCACCCTCCGGGACAGAAATTCACCCCTCCACTTT. Translated, it gives CASTLRDRNSPLHF.

The chain carries TRBV9 and TRBJ1-2; D is possibly TRBD1 (6 bases). The CDR3 has 10 residues. Germline V gives CDR1 SGDLS, CDR2 YYNGEE. The germline V and J ends were trimmed by 3 bases and 10 bases, with 7 bases remaining between them. CDR3 nucleotides: TGTGCCAGCAGCGAGGGGGACTACACCTTC. Protein product: CASSEGDYTF.

The chain employs TRBV14 and TRBJ1-1; D remains ambiguous. The V end lost 4 bases, the J end lost 9 bases, and 9 bases lay between the germline ends. Germline CDR1 SGHDN, CDR2 FVKESK. The CDR3 totals 11 residues. The CDR3 spells CASSLREKAFF. For the CDR3, the DNA is TGTGCCAGCAGCCTACGAGAAAAAGCTTTCTTT.

This clone was recorded once. The chain combines TRBV10-3 with TRBJ1-2, with a weak D call TRBD1 (6 bases). With 11 bases removed from V and 8 bases from J, the gap between germline ends came to 24 bases. Germline CDR1 ENHRY, CDR2 SYGVKD. The CDR3 loop spans 14 amino acids. The CDR3 DNA reads as TGTGCCGCCAGCCAGGCAGGGGTCCCCTTAGGCTACACCTTC. Amino acid sequence: CAASQAGVPLGYTF.

This chain connects TRBV5-1 to TRBJ2-2; tentatively, D is TRBD2 (5 bases). The CDR3 is 14 residues long. V dropped 4 bases and J dropped 0 bases, with 7 bases sitting between them. Germline V gives CDR1 SGHRS, CDR2 YFSETQ. The CDR3 region is CASSREPNTGELFF. The DNA for the CDR3 is TGCGCCAGCAGCCGGGAACCGAACACCGGGGAGCTGTTTTTT.

This clone was counted only a few times. J is TRBJ2-3 and V is TRBV11-2; 9 bases agree with TRBD1. Germline CDR1 reads SGHAT; CDR2 reads FQNNGV. The CDR3 has 18 amino acids. Unmatched junction bases numbered 10, after V lost 1 base and J lost 2 bases. The DNA of the CDR3 is TGTGCCAGCAGCTTAGGACCTACAGGGGGCGAGCCCACAGATACGCAGTATTTT. Its protein product is CASSLGPTGGEPTDTQYF.

This chain connects TRBV2 to TRBJ1-5; 7 bases align to TRBD1. Trimming at V came to 2 bases and at J to 7 bases, leaving 5 bases not matched to a gene. Germline CDR1 is SNHLY and CDR2 is FYNNEI. The CDR3 consists of 14 residues. The CDR3 DNA sequence: TGTGCCAGCAGTGAAAGGGGGCGCGGACAGCCCCAGCATTTT. Translating gives CASSERGRGQPQHF.

The chain employs TRBV2 and TRBJ2-3; 9 positions agree with TRBD2. The CDR3 is made up of 14 amino acids. V was clipped by 6 bases and J by 4 bases; unmatched bases: 5. Germline V gene lookup returns CDR1 SNHLY and CDR2 FYNNEI. CDR3: CASSLAGGADTQYF. CDR3 DNA: TGTGCCAGCAGCCTGGCGGGGGGGGCAGATACGCAGTATTTT.

V gene TRBV3-1 (or the pseudogene TRBV3-2) combines with J gene TRBJ2-2, with D perhaps matching TRBD2 (5 bases). The CDR3 runs to 15 residues. CDR1 and CDR2 (germline): LGHDT, YNNKEL (reference sequence). The V gene lost 4 bases and the J gene lost 0 bases, with 9 bases spanning the gap. The CDR3 loop is CASSPGLSNTGELFF. In nucleotides, the CDR3 is TGTGCCAGCAGCCCTGGACTCTCGAACACCGGGGAGCTGTTTTTT.

This clone was counted a single time. The V call is TRBV30, the J call TRBJ1-4; D remains ambiguous. Between the trimmed V and J ends, which lost 4 bases and 5 bases, there was a span of 11 bases. The CDR3 consists of 13 residues. The germline CDR1 and CDR2 sequences are GTSNPN and SVGIG (reference sequence). DNA for the CDR3: TGTGCCTGGAAGAGGCATCCCAATGAAAAACTGTTTTTT. Protein: CAWKRHPNEKLFF.

The V call is TRBV19, the J call TRBJ2-3; 10 bases fit TRBD2. V shed 6 bases, J shed 2 bases, and the junction held 2 bases outside the gene matches. The CDR3 is 14 residues long. CDR1 LNHDA and CDR2 SQIVND come from the germline V gene (reference sequence). CDR3 region: CASRGLADTDTQYF. CDR3 coding DNA: TGTGCCAGTAGAGGACTAGCGGACACAGATACGCAGTATTTT.

This rearrangement joins TRBV5-1 to TRBJ2-3; D gene ambiguous. The CDR3 spans 17 residues. V was pared by 1 base and J by 6 bases, with 21 bases between. CDR1 and CDR2 from the germline V gene are SGHRS and YFSETQ. CDR3 nucleotides: TGCGCCAGCAGCTTGCTGGCTGGCGGCCTAGTGGCCGATACGCAGTATTTT. As protein: CASSLLAGGLVADTQYF.

The rearrangement joins TRBV7-9 to TRBJ1-1; D unresolved. Trimming left V 1 base short and J 6 bases short, with 9 bases between. Germline V gene sequence: CDR1 SEHNR, CDR2 FQNEAQ (reference sequence). The CDR3 consists of 13 residues. The CDR3 spells CASSLESVSEAFF. The CDR3 coding sequence is TGTGCCAGCAGCTTAGAGTCGGTCTCTGAAGCTTTCTTT. Combining the CDR3 with reference TRBV7-9 and TRBJ1-1 gives the whole variable domain DTGVSQNPRHKITKRGQNVTFRCDPISEHNRLYWYRQTLGQGPEFLTYFQNEAQLEKSRLLSDRFSAERPKGSFSTLEIQRTEQGDSAMYLCASSLESVSEAFFGQGTRLTVV.

The chain has TRBV2 and TRBJ2-1; 14 bases agree with TRBD2. Germline assignment: CDR1 SNHLY and CDR2 FYNNEI. The CDR3 has 14 amino acids. With 6 bases clipped from V and 10 bases from J, the junction kept 5 bases outside the gene matches. CDR3 amino acids: CASRGLAGVKEQFF. For the CDR3, the DNA is TGTGCCAGCAGGGGACTAGCGGGGGTGAAGGAGCAGTTCTTC.

The genes are TRBV6-1 and TRBJ2-5, with D possibly TRBD2 on 6 matching bases. CDR3 length: 15 amino acids. V shed 2 bases and J shed 5 bases, with 15 bases lying between them. Germline V lookup: CDR1 MNHNS, CDR2 SASEGT. DNA of the CDR3: TGTGCCAGCAGTGAAAATTCCCTGGGGAGGGAGACCCAGTACTTC. This encodes CASSENSLGRETQYF.

V usage is TRBV5-1 and J usage is TRBJ1-1; D unresolved. V lost 0 bases, J lost 2 bases, and 11 bases lay in between. CDR3 length: 15 amino acids. Germline CDR1 reads SGHRS; CDR2 reads YFSETQ. The CDR3 DNA reads as TGCGCCAGCAGCTTGGGTAGCGCCCCCAACACTGAAGCTTTCTTT. It encodes CASSLGSAPNTEAFF.

This clone was observed a few times. The J gene is TRBJ2-5, the V gene TRBV5-1; possible D gene TRBD1, 6 bases. The CDR3 runs to 14 residues. The germline V gene has CDR1 SGHRS and CDR2 YFSETQ. With 6 bases removed from V and 1 base from J, the gap between germline ends came to 13 bases. DNA for the CDR3: TGCGCCAGCACAACCGGACAGATCCAAGAGACCCAGTACTTC. Amino acid sequence: CASTTGQIQETQYF.

V and J are TRBV25-1 and TRBJ1-2; 8 bases agree with TRBD1. The CDR3 is 13 residues long. The germline CDR1 and CDR2 sequences are MGHDK and SYGVNS. V lost 4 bases to trimming and J lost 8 bases; unmatched junction nucleotides: 6. CDR3 residues: CASSGTGRGGYTF. CDR3 DNA sequence: TGTGCCAGCAGTGGGACAGGGAGAGGGGGCTACACCTTC.

The V call is TRBV5-1, the J call TRBJ1-1; 7 bases agree with TRBD1. There are 16 residues in the CDR3. Germline V CDR1 and CDR2: SGHRS, YFSETQ. With 6 bases clipped from V and 1 base from J, the junction kept 12 bases outside the gene matches. Written as DNA, the CDR3 is TGCGCCAGCAAACGACAGGGAGCACATGCGAACACTGAAGCTTTCTTT. It is translated as CASKRQGAHANTEAFF.

The chain couples TRBV18 to TRBJ1-4; tentative D call: TRBD1 (6 bases). The CDR3 consists of 17 residues. V lost 5 bases and J lost 7, with 23 bases in between. The germline V gene encodes CDR1 KGHSH and CDR2 LQKENI. The CDR3 coding sequence is TGTGCCAGCTCATCGGCCTCGGACAGACGCCTATCTGAAAAACTGTTTTTT. Protein sequence: CASSSASDRRLSEKLFF.

J is TRBJ1-1 and V is TRBV5-1; 7 bases fit TRBD1. The germline CDR1 and CDR2 sequences are SGHRS and YFSETQ. The CDR3 is 12 residues long. J gave up 10 bases and V 0 bases, and 3 bases lay outside the gene matches. The CDR3 sequence is CASSLGQGSAFF. CDR3 bases: TGCGCCAGCAGCTTGGGACAGGGTTCAGCTTTCTTT.